This T cell receptor beta chain was captured by sequencing in a study of cytomegalovirus exposure and HLA in healthy donors. PCR employed 60 Vbeta and 13 Jbeta primers. Repertoires were generated with immunoSEQ multiplex PCR, while TCRdb's copy carries only in-frame clones and drops some. The sample has around 150,000 clones; roughly 78% are singletons. The source of this sequence is a man aged 35-49 years in good health and CMV-seropositive. The sample consisted of PBMCs.

The CDR3 DNA is TGTGCCAGCAGCTTAACCTCGGGACTAGCGGCAGATACGCAGTATTTT. Amino acid sequence: CASSLTSGLAADTQYF. The rearrangement uses TRBV7-3 and TRBJ2-3; TRBD2 matches at 11 bases. Trimming removed 0 bases from V and 4 bases from J; junction bases left unmatched: 3. The CDR3 runs to 16 residues. CDR1 is SGHTA and CDR2 is FQGTGA in the germline V gene.